This T cell receptor (beta chain) was captured in a study of T cell changes during pregnancy in multiple sclerosis. The CDR3 totals 11 residues. Germline CDR1 and CDR2: SGHTA and FQGNSA. Trimming cost V 6 bases and J 9 bases, with 9 bases left between them. Assay: immunoSEQ multiplex PCR; the TCRdb copy retains only in-frame clones and omits some. The sample records roughly 100,000 clones, roughly nine tenths being singletons. This sequence was found in a female donor with multiple sclerosis, enrolled in a pregnancy study. The sample consisted of peripheral blood, taken before pregnancy. The rearrangement uses TRBV7-2 and TRBJ2-1; TRBD1 is a possible D gene (6 bases). The CDR3 nucleotides are TGTGCCAGCAGACGAGGGGGTGAGCAGTTCTTC. It translates to CASRRGGEQFF. The entire variable domain, with the rest obtained from reference TRBV7-2 and TRBJ2-1, is as follows: GAGVSQSPSNKVTEKGKDVELRCDPISGHTALYWYRQSLGQGLEFLIYFQGNSAPDKSGLPSDRFSAERTGGSVSTLTIQRTQQEDSAVYLCASRRGGEQFFGPGTRLTVL.